One and the same sample provided the 23 T cell receptor beta chains below, sequenced in a study of beta chain features in type 1 diabetes. Expressed TCRB transcripts were sequenced after all isolated RNA was converted to cDNA. TCRdb's table, derived via immunoSEQ multiplex PCR, lists solely in-frame clones and lacks some. The sample has over 100,000 clones; under 40% are singletons. The sample was stem cell memory CD4+ T cells from blood. The receptors stem from a woman younger than 35 in good health.

This clone was observed a single time. This chain uses TRBV25-1 with TRBJ2-2; 9 bases align to TRBD2. The germline V gene has CDR1 MGHDK and CDR2 SYGVNS. After removal of 1 base from V and 2 bases from J, the junction contained 5 bases not matched to a gene. CDR3 size: 17 residues. CDR3 in amino acids: CASSEWASGTNTGELFF. CDR3 sequence (DNA): TGTGCCAGCAGTGAATGGGCTAGCGGGACCAACACCGGGGAGCTGTTTTTT.

The table lists this clone with a few counts. The V gene is TRBV19, the J gene TRBJ2-1; TRBD2 aligns across 7 bases. Germline V gene sequence: CDR1 LNHDA, CDR2 SQIVND (reference sequence). V lost 4 bases to trimming and J lost 2 bases; unmatched junction nucleotides: 11. This CDR3 has 17 amino acids. CDR3 residues: CASSTWDFRGAYNEQFF. For the CDR3, the DNA is TGTGCCAGTAGTACATGGGACTTCCGGGGGGCCTACAATGAGCAGTTCTTC. Using reference TRBV19 and TRBJ2-1 for the parts outside the CDR3, the full variable domain is DGGITQSPKYLFRKEGQNVTLSCEQNLNHDAMYWYRQDPGQGLRLIYYSQIVNDFQKGDIAEGYSVSREKKESFPLTVTSAQKNPTAFYLCASSTWDFRGAYNEQFFGPGTRLTVL.

The chain is built from TRBV18 and TRBJ2-5; D call uncertain. V lost 6 bases and J lost 0, with 5 bases in between. Germline V lookup: CDR1 KGHSH, CDR2 LQKENI. CDR3 length: 12 amino acids. The CDR3: CASSRNQETQYF. In DNA form, the CDR3 reads TGTGCCAGCTCGAGGAACCAAGAGACCCAGTACTTC.

This chain connects TRBV7-2 to TRBJ1-2, with unresolved D. The CDR3 is made up of 16 amino acids. Germline V gene data show CDR1 as SGHTA and CDR2 as FQGNSA. V lost 7 bases, J lost 2 bases, and 20 bases lay in between. The CDR3 nucleotides are TGTGCCAGCAACCCCATTGGTGGCAGATTCAACTATGGCTACACCTTC. It codes for CASNPIGGRFNYGYTF. The whole variable domain, remainder taken from reference TRBV7-2 and TRBJ1-2, is GAGVSQSPSNKVTEKGKDVELRCDPISGHTALYWYRQSLGQGLEFLIYFQGNSAPDKSGLPSDRFSAERTGGSVSTLTIQRTQQEDSAVYLCASNPIGGRFNYGYTFGSGTRLTVV.

A single count supports this clone. The genes are TRBV25-1 and TRBJ2-1, with D tentatively TRBD1 (5 bases). CDR3 length equals 17 residues. The germline V and J ends were trimmed by 0 bases and 8 bases, with 20 bases remaining between them. In germline, CDR1 is MGHDK, CDR2 SYGVNS. Here the CDR3 DNA reads TGTGCCAGCAGTGAATATTGGAACAGGAGACGTAAACATGAGCAGTTCTTC. Encoded protein: CASSEYWNRRRKHEQFF.

J is TRBJ2-7 and V is TRBV11-2; the D gene is possibly TRBD1 (5 bases). CDR1 SGHAT and CDR2 FQNNGV come from the germline V gene. V was trimmed by 1 base and J by 9 bases, leaving 16 bases between them. The CDR3 contains 14 residues. For the CDR3, the DNA is TGTGCCAGCAGCTTAGTACTCCCCCAGGGATGGCAGTACTTC. This sequence encodes CASSLVLPQGWQYF.

A few counts support this clone. V gene TRBV27 combines with J gene TRBJ2-2; 7 nucleotides align to TRBD2. Losses at the gene ends were 6 bases for V and 7 bases for J; bases not matched to a gene: 8. The CDR3 totals 14 residues. In germline, CDR1 is MNHEY, CDR2 SMNVEV (reference sequence). CDR3 in amino acids: CASSRGLVGGELFF. The CDR3 bases are TGTGCCAGCAGCCGAGGACTAGTCGGCGGGGAGCTGTTTTTT.

This clone was found a few times. The chain uses TRBV10-3 and TRBJ2-7; TRBD2 aligns across 15 bases. V trimming: 2 bases; J trimming: 7 bases; junction bases outside the gene matches: 12. The CDR3 consists of 18 residues. Germline V gene lookup returns CDR1 ENHRY and CDR2 SYGVKD. The CDR3 here is CAISEPLGLAGGEEEQYF. The CDR3 nucleotides are TGTGCCATCAGTGAGCCCCTGGGACTAGCGGGAGGCGAAGAAGAGCAGTACTTC.

The chain links TRBV6-5 to TRBJ1-5; 9 bases agree with TRBD1. Germline loops: CDR1 MNHEY, CDR2 SVGAGI. The V gene end was trimmed by 6 bases and the J gene end by 0 bases; junction bases not matched to a gene: 3. The CDR3 is made up of 15 amino acids. DNA of the CDR3: TGTGCCAGCAGGACGACAGGGGGTAGCAATCAGCCCCAGCATTTT. Its protein product is CASRTTGGSNQPQHF.

There are a few counts of this clone. CDR3 in DNA: TGTGCCAGTAACCCATTGAGGACTAGCAGTGACAATGAGCAGTTCTTC. This sequence encodes CASNPLRTSSDNEQFF. The genes are TRBV19 and TRBJ2-1; 8 bases map to TRBD2. After removal of 7 bases from V and 5 bases from J, the junction contained 13 bases not matched to a gene. CDR1 and CDR2 (germline): LNHDA, SQIVND (reference sequence). The CDR3 sequence is 16 residues long. The variable domain in full, with the rest retrieved from reference TRBV19 and TRBJ2-1, is DGGITQSPKYLFRKEGQNVTLSCEQNLNHDAMYWYRQDPGQGLRLIYYSQIVNDFQKGDIAEGYSVSREKKESFPLTVTSAQKNPTAFYLCASNPLRTSSDNEQFFGPGTRLTVL.

V gene TRBV7-2 combines with J gene TRBJ2-2, with TRBD2 identical over 8 bases. Germline V gene lookup returns CDR1 SGHTA and CDR2 FQGNSA. V was pared by 1 base and J by 8 bases, with 9 bases of the junction left unmatched. CDR3 length equals 16 residues. The CDR3 reads CASSLDPAGGGGELFF. The CDR3 DNA is TGTGCCAGCAGCTTAGATCCGGCGGGAGGTGGAGGGGAGCTGTTTTTT.

V is TRBV28 and J is TRBJ2-5; a weak D match, TRBD2 (5 bases). This CDR3 region has 15 residues. V lost 3 bases to trimming and J lost 6 bases, with 17 bases between them. Germline loops: CDR1 MDHEN, CDR2 SYDVKM. The CDR3 loop reads CASSFQTLGVKTQYF. The CDR3 bases are TGTGCCAGCAGTTTCCAAACACTAGGAGTAAAGACCCAGTACTTC.

This clone occurred a few times. The chain couples TRBV29-1 to TRBJ1-2; 8 bases map to TRBD1. Looked up from germline, CDR1 is SQVTM and CDR2 is ANQGSEA. The CDR3 sequence is 13 residues long. V shed 3 bases and J 7 bases; nucleotides not matched to a gene: 7. The CDR3 DNA follows: TGCAGCGTTGAGGCTACAGGGGGAGCTGGCTACACCTTC. It encodes CSVEATGGAGYTF.

V is TRBV2 and J is TRBJ2-7, with 10 bases that match TRBD2. Trimming took 8 bases from V and 3 from J; bases not matched to a gene: 10. The CDR3 sequence is 15 residues long. Per the germline V gene, CDR1 is SNHLY and CDR2 is FYNNEI. The CDR3 DNA follows: TGTGCCAGCGAAATAGGGACTAGCGTATACTACGAGCAGTACTTC. This translates into CASEIGTSVYYEQYF.

In this sample, this clone turned up a few times. The chain employs TRBV7-9 and TRBJ1-1, with D unclear. The ends were cut back, 3 bases at V and 4 bases at J, with 9 bases in the middle. The CDR3 is 13 amino acids. Germline CDR1 is SEHNR and CDR2 is FQNEAQ (reference sequence). CDR3 in amino acids: CASSFRRGTEAFF. CDR3 bases: TGTGCCAGCAGCTTTAGGCGAGGCACTGAAGCTTTCTTT.

This chain uses TRBV7-9 with TRBJ1-6; D remains ambiguous. The germline V gene has CDR1 SEHNR and CDR2 FQNEAQ (reference sequence). Trimming shortened V by 8 bases and J by 8 bases, and 19 bases separated the two germline ends. The CDR3 length is 15 residues. CDR3 protein: CASRSGEVRDSPLHF. DNA for the CDR3: TGTGCCAGCCGATCCGGGGAAGTTAGGGATTCACCCCTCCACTTT.

The chain recombines TRBV15 with TRBJ2-5; TRBD2 matches at 14 bases. The end of the DNA is better explained by TRBJ2-7, so the J call may be wrong. CDR1 and CDR2 from the germline V gene are LNHNV and YYDKDF (reference sequence). The CDR3 runs 15 residues. The CDR3 loop reads CATSRGLAGASEQYF. As DNA, the CDR3 is TGTGCCACCAGCAGGGGACTAGCGGGAGCTAGCGAGCAGTACTTC.

The V and J genes are TRBV28 and TRBJ2-2, with 9 bases matching TRBD1. Trimming took 6 bases from V and 2 from J; bases not matched to a gene: 10. Germline V gene lookup returns CDR1 MDHEN and CDR2 SYDVKM. The CDR3 sequence is 17 residues long. CDR3 in DNA: TGTGCCAGCAGGCCGTTGGACAGGGGAGTTAACACCGGGGAGCTGTTTTTT. Its translation: CASRPLDRGVNTGELFF. Filled out from reference TRBV28 and TRBJ2-2, the complete variable domain reads DVKVTQSSRYLVKRTGEKVFLECVQDMDHENMFWYRQDPGLGLRLIYFSYDVKMKEKGDIPEGYSVSREKKERFSLILESASTNQTSMYLCASRPLDRGVNTGELFFGEGSRLTVL.

The table lists this clone with a few counts. This sequence joins TRBV7-2 and TRBJ2-1; 10 bases are a match to TRBD2. J gave up 4 bases and V 4 bases, and 7 bases lay outside the gene matches. This CDR3 has 16 amino acids. CDR1 and CDR2 (germline): SGHTA, FQGNSA. DNA of the CDR3: TGTGCCAGCAGCTCGCGAGGACTAGCGGTATACAATGAGCAGTTCTTC. Encoded protein: CASSSRGLAVYNEQFF.

This clone was seen a single time. This rearrangement joins TRBV6-5 to TRBJ2-7; possible D gene TRBD1, 6 bases. Trimming cost V 2 bases and J 2 bases, with 16 bases left between them. Germline-derived CDR1 and CDR2 are MNHEY and SVGAGI. CDR3 length: 16 amino acids. The CDR3, as DNA: TGTGCCAGCAGTTACCATCTAGGGGGTGCGCCCTACGAGCAGTACTTC. This encodes CASSYHLGGAPYEQYF.

The gene calls are TRBV28 and TRBJ1-2, with a weak D call TRBD1 (6 bases). The V gene's germline CDR1 is MDHEN and CDR2 SYDVKM. The length of the CDR3 is 13 residues. With 10 bases removed from V and 7 bases from J, the gap between germline ends came to 19 bases. CDR3: CATRPTGIGGYTF. CDR3 in DNA: TGTGCCACCCGCCCGACAGGTATCGGTGGCTACACCTTC.

This clone has only one observation. The rearrangement links TRBV6-1 to TRBJ1-2, with 12 bases that match TRBD1. J gave up 8 bases and V 2 bases, and 9 bases lay outside the gene matches. This CDR3 is built from 16 residues. The V gene's germline CDR1 is MNHNS and CDR2 SASEGT. CDR3 in amino acids: CASSEFLGQGAGGYTF. The CDR3 region has the DNA TGTGCCAGCAGTGAATTTTTGGGACAGGGGGCGGGAGGCTACACCTTC.

This rearrangement joins TRBV18 to TRBJ2-5; the match to TRBD2 covers 9 bases. Germline trimming cut 5 bases from V and 3 bases from J; bases unmatched to any gene: 10. The CDR3 is 16 amino acids. Germline lookup yields CDR1 KGHSH and CDR2 LQKENI. CDR3 loop: CASSAIAGEGEETQYF. The CDR3 DNA is TGTGCCAGCTCAGCTATAGCGGGAGAAGGCGAAGAGACCCAGTACTTC.